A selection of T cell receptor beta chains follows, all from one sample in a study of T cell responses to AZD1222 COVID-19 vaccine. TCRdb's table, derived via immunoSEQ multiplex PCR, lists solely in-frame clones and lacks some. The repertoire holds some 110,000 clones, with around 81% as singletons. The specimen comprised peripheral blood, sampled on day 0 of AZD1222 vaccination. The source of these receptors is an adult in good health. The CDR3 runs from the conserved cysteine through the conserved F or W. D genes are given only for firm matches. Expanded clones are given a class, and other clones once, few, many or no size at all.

CASSPGNRGTPYEQYF	TGTGCCAGCAGCCCGGGCAACAGGGGGACGCCCTACGAGCAGTACTTC	TRBV5-5	TRBJ2-7	.	TRBD1
CASSGGLYTEAFF	TGCGCCAGCAGCGGAGGACTTTACACTGAAGCTTTCTTT	TRBV5-1	TRBJ1-1	.	.
CASSEAGGVSYEQYF	TGTGCCAGCAGTGAAGCAGGGGGCGTCTCCTACGAGCAGTACTTC	TRBV2	TRBJ2-7	.	TRBD1
CASYRQGVGDTEAFF	TGTGCCAGTTACCGACAGGGGGTCGGGGACACTGAAGCTTTCTTT	TRBV19	TRBJ1-1	.	TRBD1
CASLGGGSNQPQHF	TGTGCCAGCCTGGGTGGGGGAAGCAATCAGCCCCAGCATTTT	TRBV28	TRBJ1-5	.	.
CASSPLPGFTNEKLFF	TGTGCCAGCTCACCCCTTCCGGGGTTTACTAATGAAAAACTGTTTTTT	TRBV18	TRBJ1-4	.	.
CASSSRVAGGGLLTDTQYF	TGTGCCAGCAGCTCCCGGGTAGCGGGAGGAGGGCTTCTCACAGATACGCAGTATTTT	TRBV7-9	TRBJ2-3	.	TRBD2
CASSLRQIYGYTF	TGTGCCAGCAGCTTAAGACAGATCTATGGCTACACCTTC	TRBV7-9	TRBJ1-2	.	.
CSASHAGTSGTNTQYF	TGCAGTGCTAGTCACGCCGGGACTAGCGGGACCAATACGCAGTATTTT	TRBV20-1	TRBJ2-3	.	TRBD2
CASSLAQGHNEQFF	TGCGCCAGCAGCTTGGCCCAGGGCCACAATGAGCAGTTCTTC	TRBV5-1	TRBJ2-1	.	.
CASSTTGTGNQPQHF	TGTGCCAGCAGTACAACCGGGACGGGGAATCAGCCCCAGCATTTT	TRBV27	TRBJ1-5	.	.
CAISLGTAYEQYF	TGTGCCATCAGCCTCGGGACAGCCTACGAGCAGTACTTC	TRBV10-3	TRBJ2-7	.	TRBD1
CASSFGTSGRGTGELFF	TGTGCCAGCAGCTTCGGGACTAGCGGTCGGGGCACCGGGGAGCTGTTTTTT	TRBV7-9	TRBJ2-2	.	TRBD2
CASSILLRNTGELFF	TGTGCCAGTAGTATCTTGCTTCGGAACACCGGGGAGCTGTTTTTT	TRBV19	TRBJ2-2	once	.
CASSFDRGNQPQHF	TGTGCCAGCAGCTTCGACAGGGGCAATCAGCCCCAGCATTTT	TRBV7-2	TRBJ1-5	.	TRBD1
CASSSNRGANTEAFF	TGTGCCAGCAGCTCCAACAGGGGCGCGAACACTGAAGCTTTCTTT	TRBV7-6	TRBJ1-1	.	TRBD1
CASSVGGASYNEQFF	TGTGCCAGCAGCGTAGGGGGGGCCTCCTACAATGAGCAGTTCTTC	TRBV9	TRBJ2-1	.	.
CASSPPGGIRNEQFF	TGTGCCAGCTCACCACCGGGAGGGATTAGAAATGAGCAGTTCTTC	TRBV18	TRBJ2-1	.	TRBD2
CASSSLRGNEQYF	TGTGCCAGTAGTAGTCTGAGGGGAAACGAGCAGTACTTC	TRBV19	TRBJ2-7	.	.
CASSPTTGGGEQFF	TGTGCCAGCAGCCCCACGACAGGAGGGGGTGAGCAGTTCTTC	TRBV5-4	TRBJ2-1	few	.
CSARVRETQYF	TGCAGTGCAAGAGTCCGGGAGACCCAGTACTTC	TRBV20-1	TRBJ2-5	.	.
CASSDRGGSNQPQHF	TGTGCCAGCAGCGACAGGGGAGGGAGCAATCAGCCCCAGCATTTT	TRBV19	TRBJ1-5	.	TRBD1
CASRGDREHEQYF	TGTGCCAGCAGGGGGGACAGGGAGCACGAGCAGTACTTC	TRBV12-3/TRBV12-4	TRBJ2-7	.	TRBD1
CASRSRIGANQPQHF	TGCGCCAGCAGGTCCAGGATAGGGGCAAATCAGCCCCAGCATTTT	TRBV4-1	TRBJ1-5	.	.
CASSLTLDNEQFF	TGTGCCAGCAGCTTAACGCTAGACAATGAGCAGTTCTTC	TRBV7-3	TRBJ2-1	.	.
CSASTGDPYGYTF	TGCAGTGCTAGTACGGGGGATCCCTATGGCTACACCTTC	TRBV20-1	TRBJ1-2	once	.
CASSGPGTGDGKLFF	TGTGCCAGCAGTGGACCCGGGACAGGGGACGGAAAACTGTTTTTT	TRBV28	TRBJ1-4	once	TRBD1
CSASRGPQYNEQFF	TGCAGTGCTAGTAGGGGGCCACAATACAATGAGCAGTTCTTC	TRBV20-1	TRBJ2-1	.	TRBD1
CASSEAEGRTEAFF	TGTGCCAGCAGTGAAGCGGAAGGGAGAACTGAAGCTTTCTTT	TRBV6-1	TRBJ1-1	.	.
CASSPGQVTDTQYF	TGTGCCAGCAGCCCCGGACAGGTCACAGATACGCAGTATTTT	TRBV7-2	TRBJ2-3	.	TRBD1
CASSLGQGKTQYF	TGTGCCAGCAGCCTCGGACAGGGAAAGACCCAGTACTTC	TRBV11-3	TRBJ2-5	.	TRBD1
CASSTGSQGHKNIQYF	TGTGCCAGCAGCACGGGATCCCAGGGACATAAGAACATTCAGTACTTC	TRBV21-1	TRBJ2-4	.	.
CASRGTGERSYTF	TGTGCCAGCAGGGGGACAGGGGAAAGGAGCTACACCTTC	TRBV6-5	TRBJ1-2	.	TRBD1
CASSQGGRNTEAFF	TGTGCCAGCTCACAAGGGGGCAGGAACACTGAAGCTTTCTTT	TRBV18	TRBJ1-1	.	TRBD1
CASKTWTGYQETQYF	TGTGCCAGCAAGACCTGGACAGGGTACCAAGAGACCCAGTACTTC	TRBV7-6	TRBJ2-5	.	TRBD1
CASSLATGDVGNTIYF	TGTGCCAGCAGCTTAGCAACAGGGGACGTGGGAAACACCATATATTTT	TRBV7-8	TRBJ1-3	.	TRBD1
CASSLLAGYNEQFF	TGTGCCAGCAGCTTATTAGCGGGTTACAATGAGCAGTTCTTC	TRBV7-2	TRBJ2-1	once	TRBD2
CASSSDKPRSDTQYF	TGTGCCAGCAGCTCGGACAAGCCTAGGTCCGATACGCAGTATTTT	TRBV7-3	TRBJ2-3	.	.
CASSEDTGNNEQYF	TGTGCCAGCAGTGAAGACACAGGGAACAACGAGCAGTACTTC	TRBV2	TRBJ2-7	once	.
CATGGIGNTIYF	TGTGCCACAGGGGGCATTGGGAACACCATATATTTT	TRBV3-1/TRBV3-2	TRBJ1-3	few	TRBD1
CASTENSGELFF	TGTGCCAGCACAGAGAATTCGGGGGAGCTGTTTTTT	TRBV6-5	TRBJ2-2	.	.
CASSPDRLDREEAFF	TGCGCCAGCAGCCCCGACAGACTAGACAGGGAGGAAGCTTTCTTT	TRBV5-1	TRBJ1-1	once	TRBD1
CASSAAAGSIYNEQFF	TGTGCCAGCAGCGCTGCGGCGGGGTCAATATACAATGAGCAGTTCTTC	TRBV9	TRBJ2-1	.	.
CASQPDYSYNEQFF	TGTGCCAGTCAGCCAGACTACTCCTACAATGAGCAGTTCTTC	TRBV19	TRBJ2-1	.	.
CASSRREAGNQETQYF	TGCGCCAGCAGCCGCCGGGAGGCGGGTAACCAAGAGACCCAGTACTTC	TRBV5-1	TRBJ2-5	.	TRBD2
CAWSGGGNTIYF	TGTGCCTGGAGTGGGGGTGGAAACACCATATATTTT	TRBV30	TRBJ1-3	.	.
CASTTQRGGLHF	TGTGCCAGCACTACGCAGAGGGGGGGCCTCCACTTT	TRBV28	TRBJ1-6	medium-sized	.
CASSGGLGGSEKLFF	TGTGCCAGCAGTGGTGGACTGGGAGGTAGTGAAAAACTGTTTTTT	TRBV2	TRBJ1-4	once	.
CASTDRGINTEAFF	TGTGCCAGCACCGACAGGGGGATCAACACTGAAGCTTTCTTT	TRBV21-1	TRBJ1-1	.	.
CSATPGEQLFF	TGCAGTGCCACCCCCGGGGAGCAGCTGTTTTTT	TRBV20-1	TRBJ2-2	.	.
CASSPAPGTDTEAFF	TGCGCCAGCAGCCCAGCCCCGGGAACGGACACTGAAGCTTTCTTT	TRBV5-1	TRBJ1-1	.	.
CASSVQVAGNTIYF	TGTGCCAGTAGTGTACAGGTCGCTGGAAACACCATATATTTT	TRBV19	TRBJ1-3	.	.
CASSLTSGGTQETQYF	TGTGCCAGCAGCTTAACTAGCGGGGGGACCCAAGAGACCCAGTACTTC	TRBV7-2	TRBJ2-5	.	TRBD2
CAISGRAPSDTQYF	TGTGCCATCAGTGGCAGGGCCCCTTCGGATACGCAGTATTTT	TRBV10-3	TRBJ2-3	.	.
CASRGHFKGYGYTF	TGTGCCAGTAGGGGGCACTTCAAGGGCTATGGCTACACCTTC	TRBV19	TRBJ1-2	.	.
CSVARQGLTDTQYF	TGCAGCGTTGCGAGGCAGGGTTTAACAGATACGCAGTATTTT	TRBV29-1	TRBJ2-3	once	.
CASSTTGDGAAFF	TGTGCCAGTAGTACTACAGGGGATGGGGCGGCTTTCTTT	TRBV19	TRBJ1-1	.	TRBD1
CASSEGPGLPQETQYF	TGTGCCAGCAGTGAAGGCCCGGGACTACCACAAGAGACCCAGTACTTC	TRBV25-1	TRBJ2-5	.	TRBD2
CAKTGIHYYGYTF	TGTGCCAAGACAGGGATTCATTACTATGGCTACACCTTC	TRBV10-3	TRBJ1-2	.	TRBD1